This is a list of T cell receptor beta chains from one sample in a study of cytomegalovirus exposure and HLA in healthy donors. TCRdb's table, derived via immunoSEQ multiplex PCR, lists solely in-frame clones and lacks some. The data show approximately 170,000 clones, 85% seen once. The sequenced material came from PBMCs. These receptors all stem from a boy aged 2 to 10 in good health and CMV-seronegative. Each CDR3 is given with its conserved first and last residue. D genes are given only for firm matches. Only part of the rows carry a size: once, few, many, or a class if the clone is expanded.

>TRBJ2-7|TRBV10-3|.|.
CAISEDRSGGKQYF
TGTGCCATCAGTGAGGACCGAAGCGGCGGTAAGCAGTACTTC
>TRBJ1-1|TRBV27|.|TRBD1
CASSSYGQGSKNLKFYTEAFF
TGTGCCAGCAGCTCCTACGGACAGGGAAGTAAGAACCTCAAATTTTACACTGAAGCTTTCTTT
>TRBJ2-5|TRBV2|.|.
CASSEAGLVRETQYF
TGTGCCAGCAGTGAAGCGGGGCTAGTGCGCGAGACCCAGTACTTC
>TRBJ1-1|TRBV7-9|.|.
CASSLPAGNTEAFF
TGTGCCAGCAGCTTACCGGCAGGGAACACTGAAGCTTTCTTT
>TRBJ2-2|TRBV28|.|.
CASRTIRYTGELFF
TGTGCCAGCAGGACTATTCGGTACACCGGGGAGCTGTTTTTT
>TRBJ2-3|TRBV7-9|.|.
CASSEGLYTDTQYF
TGTGCCAGCAGCGAGGGACTTTACACAGATACGCAGTATTTT
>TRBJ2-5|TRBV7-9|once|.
CASSITQKTQYF
TGTGCCAGCAGCATAACACAGAAGACCCAGTACTTC
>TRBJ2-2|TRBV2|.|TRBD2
CASSGSGLTGELFF
TGTGCCAGCAGTGGTAGCGGGCTCACCGGGGAGCTGTTTTTT
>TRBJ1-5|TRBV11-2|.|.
CASSLGGQPQHF
TGTGCCAGCAGCTTAGGCGGTCAGCCCCAGCATTTT
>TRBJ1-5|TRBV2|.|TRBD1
CASSGGTGVTGQPQHF
TGTGCCAGCAGTGGGGGGACAGGGGTAACGGGACAGCCCCAGCATTTT
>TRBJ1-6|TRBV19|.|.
CASSITGGGNSPLHF
TGTGCCAGTAGTATAACGGGGGGAGGTAATTCACCCCTCCACTTT
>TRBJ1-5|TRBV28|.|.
CASSLRGFSQPQHF
TGTGCCAGCAGTTTAAGAGGGTTCAGTCAGCCCCAGCATTTT
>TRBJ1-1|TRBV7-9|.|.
CASSLEMNTEAFF
TGTGCCAGCAGCCTGGAGATGAACACTGAAGCTTTCTTT
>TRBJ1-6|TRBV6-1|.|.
CASSERQENSPLHF
TGTGCCAGCAGTGAACGACAGGAGAATTCACCCCTCCACTTT
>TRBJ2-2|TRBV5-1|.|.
CASSLSWSGGNTGELFF
TGCGCCAGCAGCCTCTCATGGTCCGGGGGGAACACCGGGGAGCTGTTTTTT
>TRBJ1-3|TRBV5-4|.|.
CASSLDSDNTIYF
TGTGCCAGCAGCTTGGACAGTGACAACACCATATATTTT
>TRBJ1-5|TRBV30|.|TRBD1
CAWSRQGDQPQHF
TGTGCCTGGAGTAGACAGGGAGATCAGCCCCAGCATTTT
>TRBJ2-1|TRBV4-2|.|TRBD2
CASSILAGDYNEQFF
TGTGCCAGCAGCATACTAGCGGGGGACTACAATGAGCAGTTCTTC
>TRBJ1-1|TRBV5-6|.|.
CASSLANRDTEAFF
TGTGCCAGCAGCTTGGCCAACCGGGACACTGAAGCTTTCTTT
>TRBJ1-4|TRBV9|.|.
CASSQDSHNEKLFF
TGTGCCAGCAGCCAGGACAGCCATAATGAAAAACTGTTTTTT
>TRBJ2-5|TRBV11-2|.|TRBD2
CASSFGGGQETQYF
TGTGCCAGCAGCTTTGGCGGGGGGCAAGAGACCCAGTACTTC
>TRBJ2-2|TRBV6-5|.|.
CASGGLLNTGELFF
TGTGCCAGCGGGGGACTCTTGAACACCGGGGAGCTGTTTTTT
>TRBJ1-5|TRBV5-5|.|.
CASSPHPSQPQHF
TGTGCCAGCAGCCCCCACCCTAGTCAGCCCCAGCATTTT
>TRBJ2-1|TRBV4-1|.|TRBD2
CASSTRDSGRALEYNEQFF
TGCGCCAGCAGCACAAGGGATAGCGGGAGGGCCTTAGAGTACAATGAGCAGTTCTTC
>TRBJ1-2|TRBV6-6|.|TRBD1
CASSYSDRVGDGYTF
TGTGCCAGCAGTTACTCAGACAGGGTCGGGGATGGCTACACCTTC
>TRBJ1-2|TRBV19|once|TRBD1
CASTPTGEKYGGYTF
TGTGCCAGTACTCCGACAGGGGAAAAATACGGCGGCTACACCTTC
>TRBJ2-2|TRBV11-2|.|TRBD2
CASSTSGTNTGELFF
TGTGCCAGCAGCACTAGCGGGACCAACACCGGGGAGCTGTTTTTT
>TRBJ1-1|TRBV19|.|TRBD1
CASSTRDRGTEAFF
TGTGCCAGTAGCACTCGGGACAGGGGCACTGAAGCTTTCTTT
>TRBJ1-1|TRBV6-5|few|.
CASSYQMNTEAFF
TGTGCCAGCAGTTACCAGATGAACACTGAAGCTTTCTTT
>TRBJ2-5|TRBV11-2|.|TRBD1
CASSLNRGRETQYF
TGTGCCAGCAGCTTAAACAGGGGGCGGGAGACCCAGTACTTC
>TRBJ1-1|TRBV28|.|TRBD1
CASSLTLRQGAKAEAFF
TGTGCCAGCAGTTTGACCCTCCGACAGGGGGCTAAGGCTGAAGCTTTCTTT
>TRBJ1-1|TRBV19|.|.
CASSRQTFEAFF
TGTGCCAGTAGTAGACAGACATTCGAAGCTTTCTTT
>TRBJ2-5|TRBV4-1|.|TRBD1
CASSQQGQGGWVQYF
TGCGCCAGCAGCCAACAAGGACAGGGTGGATGGGTGCAGTACTTC
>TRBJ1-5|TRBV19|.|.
CASTGLDLFRQPQHF
TGTGCCAGCACGGGACTGGATCTGTTCCGGCAGCCCCAGCATTTT
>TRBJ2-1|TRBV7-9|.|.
CASSLAGAGDNEQFF
TGTGCCAGCAGCTTAGCGGGGGCGGGAGACAATGAGCAGTTCTTC
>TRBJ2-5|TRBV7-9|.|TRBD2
CASARGSGGETQYF
TGTGCCAGTGCCCGCGGGAGCGGGGGAGAGACCCAGTACTTC
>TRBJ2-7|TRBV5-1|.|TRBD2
CASSLGLAATYEQYF
TGCGCCAGCAGCTTGGGCCTAGCGGCGACCTACGAGCAGTACTTC